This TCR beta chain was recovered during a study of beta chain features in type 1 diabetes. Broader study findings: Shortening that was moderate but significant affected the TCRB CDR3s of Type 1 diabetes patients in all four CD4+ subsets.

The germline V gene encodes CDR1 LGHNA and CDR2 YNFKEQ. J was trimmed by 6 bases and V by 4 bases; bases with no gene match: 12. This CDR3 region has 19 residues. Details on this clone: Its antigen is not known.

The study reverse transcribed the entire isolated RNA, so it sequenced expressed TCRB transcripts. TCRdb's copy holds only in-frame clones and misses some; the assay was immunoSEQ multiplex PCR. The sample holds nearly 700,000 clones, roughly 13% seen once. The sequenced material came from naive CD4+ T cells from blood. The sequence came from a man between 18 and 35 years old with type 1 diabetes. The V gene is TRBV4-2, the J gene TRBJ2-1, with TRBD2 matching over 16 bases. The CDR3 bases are TGTGCCAGCAGCCCCCGGGGACTAGCGGGGGGGCAGGCTGGCAATGAGCAGTTCTTC. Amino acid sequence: CASSPRGLAGGQAGNEQFF.